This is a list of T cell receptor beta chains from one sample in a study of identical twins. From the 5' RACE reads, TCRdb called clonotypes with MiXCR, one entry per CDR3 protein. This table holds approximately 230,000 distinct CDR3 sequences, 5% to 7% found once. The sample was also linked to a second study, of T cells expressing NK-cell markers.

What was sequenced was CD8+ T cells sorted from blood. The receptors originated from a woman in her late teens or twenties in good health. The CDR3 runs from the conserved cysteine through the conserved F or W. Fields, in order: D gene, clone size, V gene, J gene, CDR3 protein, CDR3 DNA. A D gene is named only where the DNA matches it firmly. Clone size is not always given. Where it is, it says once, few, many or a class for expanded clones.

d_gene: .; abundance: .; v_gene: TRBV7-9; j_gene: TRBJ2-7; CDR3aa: CASGPGDEQYF; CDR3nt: TGTGCCAGCGGGCCGGGGGACGAGCAGTACTTC
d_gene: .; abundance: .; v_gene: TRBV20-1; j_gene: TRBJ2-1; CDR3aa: CSAPGQNNEQFF; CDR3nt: TGCAGTGCCCCAGGACAGAACAATGAGCAGTTCTTC
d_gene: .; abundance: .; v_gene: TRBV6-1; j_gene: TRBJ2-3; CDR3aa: CASSERTRPITDTQYF; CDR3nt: TGTGCCAGCAGTGAACGGACGAGGCCAATCACAGATACGCAGTATTTT
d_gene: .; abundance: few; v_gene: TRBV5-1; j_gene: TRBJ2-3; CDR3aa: CASSSGAGRTDTQYF; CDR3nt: TGCGCCAGCAGCTCCGGGGCCGGTCGCACAGATACGCAGTATTTT
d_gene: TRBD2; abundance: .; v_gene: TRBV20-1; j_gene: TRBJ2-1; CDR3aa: CSASVAGEVRSINEQFF; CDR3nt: TGCAGTGCCTCCGTGGCGGGAGAGGTACGCTCCATAAATGAGCAGTTCTTC
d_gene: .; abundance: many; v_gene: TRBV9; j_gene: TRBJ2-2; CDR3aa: CASSVATGPYGELFF; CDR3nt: TGTGCCAGCAGCGTAGCTACGGGACCCTACGGGGAGCTGTTTTTT
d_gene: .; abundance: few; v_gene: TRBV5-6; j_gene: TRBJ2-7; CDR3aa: CASSFVGSTYEQYF; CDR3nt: TGTGCCAGCAGCTTTGTAGGCAGTACCTACGAGCAGTACTTC
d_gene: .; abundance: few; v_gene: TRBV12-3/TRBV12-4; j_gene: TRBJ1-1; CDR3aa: CASSFAGFEAFF; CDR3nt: TGTGCCAGCAGTTTCGCGGGGTTTGAAGCTTTCTTT
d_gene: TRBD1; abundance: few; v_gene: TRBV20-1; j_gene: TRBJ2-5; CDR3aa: CSATRQGPETQYF; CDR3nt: TGCAGTGCTACCAGACAGGGGCCCGAGACCCAGTACTTC
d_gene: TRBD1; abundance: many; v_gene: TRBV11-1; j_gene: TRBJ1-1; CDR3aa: CASSLERGQRITEAFF; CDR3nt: TGTGCCAGCAGCTTAGAAAGGGGACAGAGAATCACTGAAGCTTTCTTT
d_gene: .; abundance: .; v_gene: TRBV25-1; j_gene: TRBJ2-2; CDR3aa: CASSEYTETGELFF; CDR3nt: TGTGCCAGCAGTGAGTACACCGAAACCGGGGAGCTGTTTTTT
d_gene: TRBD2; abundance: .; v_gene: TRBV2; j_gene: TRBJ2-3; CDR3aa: CASSGRTSGTRVADTQYF; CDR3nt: TGTGCCAGCAGTGGGAGGACTAGCGGGACAAGAGTTGCAGATACGCAGTATTTT
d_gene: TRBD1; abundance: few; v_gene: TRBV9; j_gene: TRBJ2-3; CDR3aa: CASTGDRSTDTQYF; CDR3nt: TGTGCCAGCACCGGGGACAGATCCACAGATACGCAGTATTTT
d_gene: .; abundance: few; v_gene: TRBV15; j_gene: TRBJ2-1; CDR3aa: CATSSDRQAEGGSYNEQFF; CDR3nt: TGTGCCACCAGCAGCGATCGGCAGGCCGAAGGGGGCTCCTACAATGAGCAGTTCTTC
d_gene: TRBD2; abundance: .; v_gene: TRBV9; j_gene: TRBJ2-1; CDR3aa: CASSVDGSGGSYNEQFF; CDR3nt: TGTGCCAGCAGCGTAGATGGTAGCGGGGGTTCCTACAATGAGCAGTTCTTC
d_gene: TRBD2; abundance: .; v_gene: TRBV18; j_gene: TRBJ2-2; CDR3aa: CASSRTNPGLAGWSTGELFF; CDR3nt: TGTGCCAGCTCACGGACTAATCCGGGACTAGCGGGATGGAGCACCGGGGAGCTGTTTTTT
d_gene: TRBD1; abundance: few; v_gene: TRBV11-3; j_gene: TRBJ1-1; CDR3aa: CATETGGTEAFF; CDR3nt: TGTGCCACCGAAACAGGGGGGACTGAAGCTTTCTTT
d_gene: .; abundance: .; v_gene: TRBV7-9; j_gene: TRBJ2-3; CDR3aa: CASSSNFGGDTQYF; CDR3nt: TGTGCCAGCAGCTCGAACTTTGGGGGTGATACGCAGTATTTT
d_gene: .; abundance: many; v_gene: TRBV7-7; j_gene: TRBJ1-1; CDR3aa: CASSPWAGDTEAFF; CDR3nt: TGTGCCAGCAGCCCATGGGCAGGGGATACTGAAGCTTTCTTT